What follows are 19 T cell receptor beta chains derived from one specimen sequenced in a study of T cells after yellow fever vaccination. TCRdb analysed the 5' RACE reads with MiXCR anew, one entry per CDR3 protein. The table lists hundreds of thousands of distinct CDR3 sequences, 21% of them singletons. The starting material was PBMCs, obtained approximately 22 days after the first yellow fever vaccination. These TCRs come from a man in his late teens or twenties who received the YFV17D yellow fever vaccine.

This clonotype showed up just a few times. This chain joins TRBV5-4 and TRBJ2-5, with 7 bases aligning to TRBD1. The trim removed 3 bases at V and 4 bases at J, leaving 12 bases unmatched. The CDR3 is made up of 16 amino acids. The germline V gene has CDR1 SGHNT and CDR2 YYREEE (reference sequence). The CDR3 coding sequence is TGTGCCAGCAGCTCCGAAGAGGGGGCTGGACGAGAGACCCAGTACTTC. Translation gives CASSSEEGAGRETQYF.

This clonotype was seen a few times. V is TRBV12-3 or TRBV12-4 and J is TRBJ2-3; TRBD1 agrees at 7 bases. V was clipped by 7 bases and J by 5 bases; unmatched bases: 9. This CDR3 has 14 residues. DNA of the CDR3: TGTGCCAGCACCCAGACAGGGAAGGTAGATACGCAGTATTTT. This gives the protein CASTQTGKVDTQYF.

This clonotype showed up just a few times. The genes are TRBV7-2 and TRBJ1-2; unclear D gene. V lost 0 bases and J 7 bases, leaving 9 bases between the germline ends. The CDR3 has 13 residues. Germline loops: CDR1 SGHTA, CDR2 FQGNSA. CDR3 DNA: TGTGCCAGCAGCTTAGCGAGGGATGGTGGCTACACCTTC. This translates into CASSLARDGGYTF.

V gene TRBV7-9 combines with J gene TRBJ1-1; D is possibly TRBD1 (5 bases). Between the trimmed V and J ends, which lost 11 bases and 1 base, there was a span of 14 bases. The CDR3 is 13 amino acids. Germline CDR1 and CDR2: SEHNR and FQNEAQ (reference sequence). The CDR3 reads CADRLTENTEAFF. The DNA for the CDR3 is TGTGCCGACAGATTGACGGAGAACACTGAAGCTTTCTTT.

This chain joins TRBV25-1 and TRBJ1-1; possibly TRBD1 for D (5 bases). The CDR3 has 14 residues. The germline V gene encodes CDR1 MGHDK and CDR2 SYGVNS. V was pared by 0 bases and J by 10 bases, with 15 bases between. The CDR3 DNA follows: TGTGCCAGCAGTGAATATGGGAGAGGTGGGGGAGCTTTCTTT. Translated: CASSEYGRGGGAFF.

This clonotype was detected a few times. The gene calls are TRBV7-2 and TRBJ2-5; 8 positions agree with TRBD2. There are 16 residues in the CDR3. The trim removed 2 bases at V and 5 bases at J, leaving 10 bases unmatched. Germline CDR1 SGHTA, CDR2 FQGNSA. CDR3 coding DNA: TGTGCCAGCAGCTTAAGGCGGGGGGCGGGTTGGGAGACCCAGTACTTC. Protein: CASSLRRGAGWETQYF. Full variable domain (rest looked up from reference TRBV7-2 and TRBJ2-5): GAGVSQSPSNKVTEKGKDVELRCDPISGHTALYWYRQSLGQGLEFLIYFQGNSAPDKSGLPSDRFSAERTGGSVSTLTIQRTQQEDSAVYLCASSLRRGAGWETQYFGPGTRLLVL.

In nucleotides, the CDR3 is TGTGCCAGCAGGGCTCGGCTTTGGGATGAGCAGTTCTTC. Translation: CASRARLWDEQFF. The chain joins TRBV7-2 to TRBJ2-1; D not certain. The germline V gene encodes CDR1 SGHTA and CDR2 FQGNSA. Trimming shortened V by 6 bases and J by 8 bases, and 14 bases separated the two germline ends. There are 13 residues in the CDR3. Variable domain in full (rest from reference TRBV7-2 and TRBJ2-1): GAGVSQSPSNKVTEKGKDVELRCDPISGHTALYWYRQSLGQGLEFLIYFQGNSAPDKSGLPSDRFSAERTGGSVSTLTIQRTQQEDSAVYLCASRARLWDEQFFGPGTRLTVL.

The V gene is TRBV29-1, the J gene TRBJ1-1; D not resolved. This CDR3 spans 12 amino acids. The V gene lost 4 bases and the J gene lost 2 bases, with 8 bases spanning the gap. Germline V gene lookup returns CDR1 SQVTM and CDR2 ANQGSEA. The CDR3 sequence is CSVGDPNTEAFF. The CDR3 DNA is TGCAGCGTTGGGGATCCTAACACTGAAGCTTTCTTT.

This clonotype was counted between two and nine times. CDR3 nucleotide sequence: TGCAGCCAGACCAGAGTTAGCGGGGGGGCCTCAGATACGCAGTATTTT. Protein product: CSQTRVSGGASDTQYF. V usage is TRBV20-1 and J usage is TRBJ2-3, with 11 positions matching TRBD2. The CDR3 is 16 amino acids. Germline V lookup: CDR1 DFQATT, CDR2 SNEGSKA (reference sequence).

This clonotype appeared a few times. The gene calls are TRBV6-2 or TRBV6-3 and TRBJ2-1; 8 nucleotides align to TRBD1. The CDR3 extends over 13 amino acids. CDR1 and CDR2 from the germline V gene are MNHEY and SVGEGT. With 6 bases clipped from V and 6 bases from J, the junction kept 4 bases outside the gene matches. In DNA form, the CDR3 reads TGTGCCAGCAGCCCCCAGGGGGCCAATGAGCAGTTCTTC. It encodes CASSPQGANEQFF.

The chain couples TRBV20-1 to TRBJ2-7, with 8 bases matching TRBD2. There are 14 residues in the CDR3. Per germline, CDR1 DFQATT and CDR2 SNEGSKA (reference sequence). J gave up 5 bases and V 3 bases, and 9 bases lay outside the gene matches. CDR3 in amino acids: CSASDSGGGNEQYV. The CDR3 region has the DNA TGCAGTGCTAGTGATTCAGGCGGGGGGAACGAGCAGTACGTC.

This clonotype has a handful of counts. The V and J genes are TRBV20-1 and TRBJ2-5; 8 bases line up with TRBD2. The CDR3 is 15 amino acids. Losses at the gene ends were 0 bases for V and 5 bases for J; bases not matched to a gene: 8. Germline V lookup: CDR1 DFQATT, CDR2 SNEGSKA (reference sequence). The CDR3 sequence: CSARDWRGDLETQYF. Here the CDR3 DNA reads TGCAGTGCTAGAGATTGGCGGGGGGACCTGGAGACCCAGTACTTC.

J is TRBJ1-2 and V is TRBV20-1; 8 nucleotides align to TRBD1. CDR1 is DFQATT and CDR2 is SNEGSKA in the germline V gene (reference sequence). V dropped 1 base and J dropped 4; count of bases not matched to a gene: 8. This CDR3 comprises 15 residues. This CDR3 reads CSARAPGTGPYGYTF. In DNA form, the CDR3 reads TGCAGTGCTAGAGCACCCGGGACAGGCCCCTATGGCTACACCTTC.

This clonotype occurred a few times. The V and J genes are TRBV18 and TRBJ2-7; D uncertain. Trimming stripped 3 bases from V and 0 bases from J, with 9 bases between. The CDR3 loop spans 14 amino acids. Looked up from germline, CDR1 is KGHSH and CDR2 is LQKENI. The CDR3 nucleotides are TGTGCCAGCTCACCGGTGCAGGACTCCTACGAGCAGTACTTC. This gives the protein CASSPVQDSYEQYF.

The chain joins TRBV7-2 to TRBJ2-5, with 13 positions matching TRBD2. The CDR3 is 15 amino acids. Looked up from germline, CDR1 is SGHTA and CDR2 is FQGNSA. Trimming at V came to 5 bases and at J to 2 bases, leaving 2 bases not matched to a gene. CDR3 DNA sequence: TGTGCCAGCAGCAGGGGACTAGCGGGGCAAGAGACCCAGTACTTC. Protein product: CASSRGLAGQETQYF.

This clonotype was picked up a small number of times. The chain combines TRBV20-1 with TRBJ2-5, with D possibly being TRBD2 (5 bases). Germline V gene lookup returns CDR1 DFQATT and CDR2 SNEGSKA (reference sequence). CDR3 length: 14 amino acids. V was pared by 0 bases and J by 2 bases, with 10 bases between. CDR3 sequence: CSARESGKQETQYF. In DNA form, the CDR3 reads TGCAGTGCTAGAGAGTCCGGGAAGCAAGAGACCCAGTACTTC.

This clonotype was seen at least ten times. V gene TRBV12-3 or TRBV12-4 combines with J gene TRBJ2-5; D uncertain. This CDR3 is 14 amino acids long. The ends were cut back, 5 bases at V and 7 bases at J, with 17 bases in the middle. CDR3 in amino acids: CASSPDPVPGTQYF. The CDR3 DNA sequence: TGTGCCAGCAGTCCGGACCCCGTGCCCGGGACCCAGTACTTC.

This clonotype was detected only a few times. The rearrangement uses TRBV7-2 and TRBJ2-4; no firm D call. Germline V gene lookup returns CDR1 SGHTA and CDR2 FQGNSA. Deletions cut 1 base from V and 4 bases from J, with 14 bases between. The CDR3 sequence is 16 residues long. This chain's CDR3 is CASSLVRPRGKNIQYF. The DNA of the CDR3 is TGTGCCAGCAGCTTAGTGAGGCCCCGTGGGAAAAACATTCAGTACTTC. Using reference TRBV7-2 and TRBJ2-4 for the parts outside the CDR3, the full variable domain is GAGVSQSPSNKVTEKGKDVELRCDPISGHTALYWYRQSLGQGLEFLIYFQGNSAPDKSGLPSDRFSAERTGGSVSTLTIQRTQQEDSAVYLCASSLVRPRGKNIQYFGAGTRLSVL.

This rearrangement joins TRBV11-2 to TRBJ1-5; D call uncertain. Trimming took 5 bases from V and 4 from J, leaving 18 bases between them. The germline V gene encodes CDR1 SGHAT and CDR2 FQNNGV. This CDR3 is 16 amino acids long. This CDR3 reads CASSLNGVGWNQPQHF. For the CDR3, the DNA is TGTGCCAGCAGCCTTAACGGGGTTGGCTGGAATCAGCCCCAGCATTTT.